Below, 9 T cell receptor beta chains from the same sample are listed, as sequenced in a study of a mutant IDH1 vaccine in newly diagnosed glioma. Time point denoted: week 23, last vaccination. Vaccination comprised doses that each held 300 ug of mutant IDH1 20-mer peptide, plus topical imiquimod. Antigens for these TCRs are unknown. Sequencing used immunoSEQ multiplex PCR; TCRdb keeps in-frame clones, though not all of them. The table records about 77,000 clones, more than 80% of them present only once. The sequenced sample was PBMCs, obtained from a glioma patient whose treatment included an IDH1 peptide vaccine. The origin of the receptors is a woman between 45 and 60 years old with glioma.

The chain carries TRBV5-1 and TRBJ1-3, with 9 nucleotides matching TRBD1. The CDR3 spans 15 residues. Germline CDR1 SGHRS, CDR2 YFSETQ. Trimming cost V 0 bases and J 8 bases; bases outside gene matches: 6. DNA for the CDR3: TGCGCCAGCAGCTTGGCGGCGGGACAGGGCCACACCATATATTTT. This gives the protein CASSLAAGQGHTIYF.

This clone was seen a handful of times. The V and J genes are TRBV9 and TRBJ2-2; D remains ambiguous. The CDR3 is 12 residues long. CDR1 SGDLS and CDR2 YYNGEE come from the germline V gene. The germline V and J ends were trimmed by 5 bases and 5 bases, with 7 bases remaining between them. The CDR3 nucleotides are TGTGCCAGCAGGACTGGGACCGGGGAGCTGTTTTTT. Residues: CASRTGTGELFF.

This clone has just one count. The rearrangement links TRBV9 to TRBJ2-3; D is unresolved. Deletions cut 4 bases from V and 6 bases from J, with 24 bases between. Germline CDR1 SGDLS, CDR2 YYNGEE. This CDR3 is built from 17 residues. CDR3 sequence (DNA): TGTGCCAGCAGCCCAGAAATGGGCCCTCAGACTGGGGATACGCAGTATTTT. This gives the protein CASSPEMGPQTGDTQYF.

V gene TRBV28 combines with J gene TRBJ1-1; the D is unclear. The germline V and J ends were trimmed by 4 bases and 7 bases, with 13 bases remaining between them. Looked up from germline, CDR1 is MDHEN and CDR2 is SYDVKM. The CDR3 length is 13 residues. The CDR3 region is CASSWAARGEAFF. As DNA, the CDR3 is TGTGCCAGCAGTTGGGCCGCCAGAGGTGAAGCTTTCTTT.

The chain employs TRBV5-1 and TRBJ2-2; 10 nucleotides align to TRBD1. The V segment lost 3 bases and the J segment 7 bases; nucleotides outside the gene matches: 12. The CDR3 contains 17 residues. Germline assignment: CDR1 SGHRS and CDR2 YFSETQ. CDR3 amino acids: CASSSRFDRGQNGELFF. CDR3 coding DNA: TGCGCCAGCAGCTCAAGATTCGACAGGGGGCAAAACGGGGAGCTGTTTTTT. Drawing the rest from reference TRBV5-1 and TRBJ2-2, the complete variable domain is KAGVTQTPRYLIKTRGQQVTLSCSPISGHRSVSWYQQTPGQGLQFLFEYFSETQRNKGNFPGRFSGRQFSNSRSEMNVSTLELGDSALYLCASSSRFDRGQNGELFFGEGSRLTVL.

The chain combines TRBV29-1 with TRBJ2-1, with TRBD1 identical over 8 bases. J was trimmed by 9 bases and V by 6 bases; bases with no gene match: 10. The CDR3 consists of 13 residues. CDR1 SQVTM and CDR2 ANQGSEA come from the germline V gene. The CDR3 region is CSVLPQGAGEQFF. The DNA of the CDR3 is TGCAGCGTGCTGCCTCAGGGGGCGGGTGAGCAGTTCTTC.

This chain connects TRBV27 to TRBJ1-2; the match to TRBD1 covers 8 bases. CDR3 length: 14 residues. V shed 5 bases and J 4 bases; nucleotides not matched to a gene: 6. CDR1 is MNHEY, CDR2 SMNVEV, per germline (reference sequence). The CDR3 sequence is CASSPTGTGYGYTF. In DNA, the CDR3 is TGTGCCAGCAGTCCCACCGGGACAGGCTATGGCTACACCTTC.

The V and J genes are TRBV6-5 and TRBJ2-3, with D hard to call. This CDR3 spans 15 amino acids. V lost 0 bases to trimming and J lost 2 bases, with 9 bases between them. CDR1 is MNHEY and CDR2 is SVGAGI in the germline V gene. Here the CDR3 reads CASSYSPQITDTQYF. CDR3 sequence (DNA): TGTGCCAGCAGTTACTCCCCCCAGATCACAGATACGCAGTATTTT.

The chain couples TRBV6-5 to TRBJ1-1; the D gene is possibly TRBD1 (5 bases). CDR1 and CDR2 from the germline V gene are MNHEY and SVGAGI. The germline V and J ends were trimmed by 7 bases and 7 bases, with 16 bases remaining between them. This CDR3 contains 13 residues. CDR3 protein: CASIPPGRGEAFF. CDR3 in DNA: TGTGCCAGCATCCCCCCAGGAAGGGGTGAAGCTTTCTTT.